This T cell receptor (beta chain) was found in a study of control samples from healthy donors and cancer patients. TCRdb's copy holds only in-frame clones and misses some; the assay was immunoSEQ multiplex PCR. The profile covers some 120,000 clones, with more than 85% appearing a single time and about 1.5% taken by the ten largest. Germline lookup yields CDR1 SQVTM and CDR2 ANQGSEA. The CDR3 covers 13 residues. V was cut by 4 bases and J by 5 bases, with 13 bases left in between. The sample was PBMCs. This receptor was taken from a man between 45 and 60 years old with head and neck cancer. The chain recombines TRBV29-1 with TRBJ2-3, with D possibly matching TRBD2 (7 bases). The CDR3 reads CSVGRGGQDTQYF. CDR3 DNA: TGCAGCGTTGGTAGGGGGGGGCAAGATACGCAGTATTTT.